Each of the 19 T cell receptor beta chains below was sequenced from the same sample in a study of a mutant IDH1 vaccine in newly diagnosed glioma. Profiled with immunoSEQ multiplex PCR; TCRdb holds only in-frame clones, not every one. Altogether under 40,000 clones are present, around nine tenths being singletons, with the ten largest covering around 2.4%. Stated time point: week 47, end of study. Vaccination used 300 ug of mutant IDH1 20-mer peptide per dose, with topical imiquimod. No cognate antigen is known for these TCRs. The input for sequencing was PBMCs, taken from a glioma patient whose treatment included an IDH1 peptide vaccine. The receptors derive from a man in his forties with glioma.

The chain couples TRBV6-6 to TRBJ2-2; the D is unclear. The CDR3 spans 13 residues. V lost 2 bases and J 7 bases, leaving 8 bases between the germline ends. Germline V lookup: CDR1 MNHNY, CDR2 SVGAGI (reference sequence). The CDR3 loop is CASSYAQHGELFF. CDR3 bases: TGTGCCAGCAGTTACGCACAGCACGGGGAGCTGTTTTTT.

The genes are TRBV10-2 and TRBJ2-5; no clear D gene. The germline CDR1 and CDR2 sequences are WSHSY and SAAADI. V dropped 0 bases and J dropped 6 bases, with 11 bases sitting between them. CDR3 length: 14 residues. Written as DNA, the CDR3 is TGCGCCAGCAGTGAGTCGAAAACTCTGAAGACCCAGTACTTC. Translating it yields CASSESKTLKTQYF.

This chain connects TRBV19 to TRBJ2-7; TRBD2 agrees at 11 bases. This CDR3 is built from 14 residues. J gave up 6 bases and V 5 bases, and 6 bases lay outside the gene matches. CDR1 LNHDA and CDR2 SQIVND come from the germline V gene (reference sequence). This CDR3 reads CASSVLAGGSEQYF. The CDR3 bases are TGTGCCAGTAGTGTCCTAGCGGGAGGCAGCGAGCAGTACTTC. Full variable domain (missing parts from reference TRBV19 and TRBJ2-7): DGGITQSPKYLFRKEGQNVTLSCEQNLNHDAMYWYRQDPGQGLRLIYYSQIVNDFQKGDIAEGYSVSREKKESFPLTVTSAQKNPTAFYLCASSVLAGGSEQYFGPGTRLTVT.

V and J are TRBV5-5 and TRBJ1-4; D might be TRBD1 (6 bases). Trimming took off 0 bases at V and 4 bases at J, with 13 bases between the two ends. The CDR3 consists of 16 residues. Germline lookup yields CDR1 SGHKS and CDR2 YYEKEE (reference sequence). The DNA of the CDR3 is TGTGCCAGCAGCTTGGATCAGGGGACGGATAATGAAAAACTGTTTTTT. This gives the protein CASSLDQGTDNEKLFF.

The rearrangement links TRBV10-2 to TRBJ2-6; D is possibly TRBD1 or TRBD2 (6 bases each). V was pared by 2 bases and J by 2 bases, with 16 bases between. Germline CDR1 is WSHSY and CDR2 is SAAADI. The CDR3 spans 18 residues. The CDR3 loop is CASSERGGGWAGANVLTF. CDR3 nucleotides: TGCGCCAGCAGTGAGAGAGGAGGGGGTTGGGCTGGGGCCAACGTCCTGACTTTC.

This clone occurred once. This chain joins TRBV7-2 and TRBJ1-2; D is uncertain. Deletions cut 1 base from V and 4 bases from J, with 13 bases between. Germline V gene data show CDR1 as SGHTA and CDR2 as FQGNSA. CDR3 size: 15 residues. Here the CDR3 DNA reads TGTGCCAGCAGCTTAGACGCCCTTGGAAGCTATGGCTACACCTTC. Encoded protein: CASSLDALGSYGYTF.

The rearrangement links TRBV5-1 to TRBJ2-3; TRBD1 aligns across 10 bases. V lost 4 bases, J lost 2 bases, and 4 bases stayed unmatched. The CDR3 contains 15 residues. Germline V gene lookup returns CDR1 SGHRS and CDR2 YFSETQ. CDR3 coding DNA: TGCGCCAGCAGCCTCGGACAGGGGGTCACAGATACGCAGTATTTT. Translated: CASSLGQGVTDTQYF.

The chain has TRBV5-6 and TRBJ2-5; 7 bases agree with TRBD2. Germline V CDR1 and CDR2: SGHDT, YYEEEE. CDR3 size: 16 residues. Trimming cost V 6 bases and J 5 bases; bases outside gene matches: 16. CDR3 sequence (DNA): TGTGCCAGCACCCCCGAGGCGGGAGACGCCCGTGAGACCCAGTACTTC. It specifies CASTPEAGDARETQYF.

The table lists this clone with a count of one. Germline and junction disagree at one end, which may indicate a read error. This CDR3 is CVSSQVAVSSGNTIYF. The CDR3 DNA reads as TGCGTCAGCAGCCAAGTAGCGGTGAGCTCTGGAAACACCATATATTTT. The chain is built from TRBV4-1 and TRBJ1-3; no definite D call. CDR3 length: 16 residues. CDR1 and CDR2 (germline): MGHRA, YSYEKL.

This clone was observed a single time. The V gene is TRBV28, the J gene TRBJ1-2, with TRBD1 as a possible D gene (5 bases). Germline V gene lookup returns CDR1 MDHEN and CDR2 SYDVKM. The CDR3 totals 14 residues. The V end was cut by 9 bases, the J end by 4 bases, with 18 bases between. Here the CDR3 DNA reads TGTGCCAGTTCGCGGGGGAATGCGGCCTATGGCTACACCTTC. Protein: CASSRGNAAYGYTF.

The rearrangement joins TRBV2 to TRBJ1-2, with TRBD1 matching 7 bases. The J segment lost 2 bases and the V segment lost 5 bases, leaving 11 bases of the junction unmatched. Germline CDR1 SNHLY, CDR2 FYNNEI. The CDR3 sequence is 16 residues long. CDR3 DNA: TGTGCCAGCAGTCCTTTGAGACAGGGCGGGAACTATGGCTACACCTTC. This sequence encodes CASSPLRQGGNYGYTF.

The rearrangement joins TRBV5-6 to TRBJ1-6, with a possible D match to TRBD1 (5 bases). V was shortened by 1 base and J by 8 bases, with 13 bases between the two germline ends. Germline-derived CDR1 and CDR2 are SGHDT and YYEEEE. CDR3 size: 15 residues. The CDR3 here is CASSLQGTNHSPLHF. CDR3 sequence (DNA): TGTGCCAGCAGCTTGCAGGGTACGAATCATTCACCCCTCCACTTT.

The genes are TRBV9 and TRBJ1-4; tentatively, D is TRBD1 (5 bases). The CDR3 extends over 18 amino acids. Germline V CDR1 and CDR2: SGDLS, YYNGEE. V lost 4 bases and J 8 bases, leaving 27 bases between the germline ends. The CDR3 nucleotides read TGTGCCAGCAGCACAACCGACGCCACGGCCTCCGGGGGGGAAAAACTGTTTTTT. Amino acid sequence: CASSTTDATASGGEKLFF.

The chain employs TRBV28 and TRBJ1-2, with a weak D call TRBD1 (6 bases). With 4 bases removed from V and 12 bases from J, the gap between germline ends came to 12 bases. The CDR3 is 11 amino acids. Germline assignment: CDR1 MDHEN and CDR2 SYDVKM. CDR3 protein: CASSSNREHTF. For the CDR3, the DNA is TGTGCCAGCAGTTCCAACAGGGAACACACCTTC.

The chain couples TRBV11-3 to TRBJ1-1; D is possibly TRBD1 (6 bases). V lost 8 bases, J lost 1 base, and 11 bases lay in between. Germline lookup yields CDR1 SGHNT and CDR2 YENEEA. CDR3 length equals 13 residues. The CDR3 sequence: CASPTGWNTEAFF. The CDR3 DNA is TGTGCCAGCCCGACAGGATGGAACACTGAAGCTTTCTTT.

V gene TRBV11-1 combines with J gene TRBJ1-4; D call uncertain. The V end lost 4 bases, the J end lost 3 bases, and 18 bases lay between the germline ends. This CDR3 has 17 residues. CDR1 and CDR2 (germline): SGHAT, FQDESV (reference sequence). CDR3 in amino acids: CASSSEPLSSANEKLFF. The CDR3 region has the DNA TGTGCCAGCAGCTCAGAACCCCTATCATCCGCTAATGAAAAACTGTTTTTT.

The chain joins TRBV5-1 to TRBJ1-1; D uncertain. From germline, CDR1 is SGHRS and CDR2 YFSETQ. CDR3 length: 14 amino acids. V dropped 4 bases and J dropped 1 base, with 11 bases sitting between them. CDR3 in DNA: TGCGCCAGCAGCGACCTCAGGACGAACACTGAAGCTTTCTTT. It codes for CASSDLRTNTEAFF.

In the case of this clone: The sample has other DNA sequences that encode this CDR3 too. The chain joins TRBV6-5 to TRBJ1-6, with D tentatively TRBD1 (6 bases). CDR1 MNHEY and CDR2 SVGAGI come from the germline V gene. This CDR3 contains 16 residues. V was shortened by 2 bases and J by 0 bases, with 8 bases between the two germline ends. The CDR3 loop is CASSYDRSSYNSPLHF. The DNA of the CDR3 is TGTGCCAGCAGTTACGACAGGAGCTCCTATAATTCACCCCTCCACTTT.

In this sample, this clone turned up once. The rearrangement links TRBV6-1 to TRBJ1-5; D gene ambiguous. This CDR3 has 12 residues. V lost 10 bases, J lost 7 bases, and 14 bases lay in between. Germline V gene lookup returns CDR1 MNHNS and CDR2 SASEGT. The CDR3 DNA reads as TGTGCCATCGACGTGAATTGGCAGCCCCAGCATTTT. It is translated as CAIDVNWQPQHF.